This TCR beta chain was found in a study of Graves' ophthalmopathy and Graves' hyperthyroidism. This clonotype appeared many times. Its cognate antigen is unknown. Those donors who had ophthalmopathy presented with moderate-to-severe activity, a CAS of ≥3, a NOSPECS of ≥4 and a duration under 3 months. Physicians reached a diagnosis by relying on clinical symptoms, serum thyroxine, TRAb, thyroid ultrasound and orbital computed tomography. Someone took the PBMCs out of approximately 9.2 ml of fresh peripheral blood. V lost 8 bases, J lost 0 bases, and 4 bases stayed unmatched. Germline values: CDR1 MNHEY, CDR2 SMNVEV (reference sequence). The CDR3 runs to 14 residues. The study amplified TCR beta CDR3 regions using RNA transcripts. The library came from an HTBI-primed first-round RT-PCR and a second-round multiplex PCR. TCRdb analysed the multiplex PCR reads with MiXCR anew, one entry per CDR3 protein. Of approximately 210,000 distinct CDR3 sequences listed, roughly a fifth were seen once; the top ten hold 43%.

Study-level results: Among thyroid clonotypes expanded above 0.001 frequency, most also appeared in blood.

This TCR derives from a woman aged 50 to 65 with Graves' ophthalmopathy. This chain joins TRBV27 and TRBJ2-7, with 10 positions matching TRBD1. The specimen was peripheral blood. The CDR3 loop reads CASGTGALSYEQYF. The CDR3 bases are TGTGCCAGCGGGACAGGGGCCCTCTCCTACGAGCAGTACTTC.